These 13 T cell receptor beta chains came from one sample sequenced in a study of control samples from healthy donors and cancer patients. Profiling relied on immunoSEQ multiplex PCR, and the TCRdb table lists in-frame clones only, not all of them. Of about 51,000 clones detected, roughly 80% appear once; the ten largest clones hold 9.5% to 13%. The sample was blood. These receptors were obtained from a man between 65 and 85 years old in good health.

The chain is built from TRBV18 and TRBJ2-7, with 11 bases that match TRBD1. CDR3 length: 17 residues. V gave up 3 bases and J gave up 5 bases; unmatched junction bases: 12. Germline lookup yields CDR1 KGHSH and CDR2 LQKENI. In DNA form, the CDR3 reads TGTGCCAGCTCACCCATTATTATTCGGACAGGGGGCGACGAGCAGTACTTC. Amino acids: CASSPIIIRTGGDEQYF. Combining the CDR3 with reference TRBV18 and TRBJ2-7 gives the whole variable domain NAGVMQNPRHLVRRRGQEARLRCSPMKGHSHVYWYRQLPEEGLKFMVYLQKENIIDESGMPKERFSAEFPKEGPSILRIQQVVRGDSAAYFCASSPIIIRTGGDEQYFGPGTRLTVT.

The CDR3 sequence is CASSSSTGLNYGYTF. CDR3 DNA sequence: TGTGCCAGCAGCTCCTCGACAGGGCTTAACTATGGCTACACCTTC. V and J are TRBV7-9 and TRBJ1-2; 7 bases align to TRBD1. CDR1 and CDR2 (germline): SEHNR, FQNEAQ (reference sequence). The trim removed 4 bases at V and 1 base at J, leaving 6 bases unmatched. The CDR3 has 15 amino acids.

V is TRBV6-5 and J is TRBJ2-2; the D gene is possibly TRBD1 (6 bases). The germline V and J ends were trimmed by 6 bases and 6 bases, with 14 bases remaining between them. CDR1 is MNHEY and CDR2 is SVGAGI in the germline V gene. The CDR3 totals 14 residues. In nucleotides, the CDR3 is TGTGCCAGCAGCAGAACAGGGCCACCCGGGGAGCTGTTTTTT. It specifies CASSRTGPPGELFF.

The chain carries TRBV27 and TRBJ1-4; 8 nucleotides agree with TRBD1. Germline V gene data show CDR1 as MNHEY and CDR2 as SMNVEV (reference sequence). CDR3 length: 15 amino acids. V lost 6 bases, J lost 6 bases, and 9 bases stayed unmatched. CDR3 protein: CASSPSGTGYEKLFF. In DNA, the CDR3 is TGTGCCAGCAGCCCTTCCGGGACAGGATATGAAAAACTGTTTTTT. The full variable domain, rest sourced from reference TRBV27 and TRBJ1-4, is EAQVTQNPRYLITVTGKKLTVTCSQNMNHEYMSWYRQDPGLGLRQIYYSMNVEVTDKGDVPEGYKVSRKEKRNFPLILESPSPNQTSLYFCASSPSGTGYEKLFFGSGTQLSVL.

Only one count was recorded for this clone. CDR3 in amino acids: CASSPMGTGVTNEKLFF. Written as DNA, the CDR3 is TGTGCCAGTAGCCCTATGGGAACGGGTGTAACTAATGAAAAACTGTTTTTT. This sequence joins TRBV19 and TRBJ1-4; unclear D gene. The germline V and J ends were trimmed by 6 bases and 1 base, with 18 bases remaining between them. The CDR3 contains 17 residues. Germline V lookup: CDR1 LNHDA, CDR2 SQIVND (reference sequence). Filled out from reference TRBV19 and TRBJ1-4, the complete variable domain reads DGGITQSPKYLFRKEGQNVTLSCEQNLNHDAMYWYRQDPGQGLRLIYYSQIVNDFQKGDIAEGYSVSREKKESFPLTVTSAQKNPTAFYLCASSPMGTGVTNEKLFFGSGTQLSVL.

This rearrangement joins TRBV2 to TRBJ2-3; D is uncertain. CDR1 and CDR2 from the germline V gene are SNHLY and FYNNEI. The length of the CDR3 is 14 residues. V dropped 6 bases and J dropped 1 base, with 11 bases sitting between them. The CDR3 coding sequence is TGTGCCAGCAGCCTCTCCGGACGCACAGATACGCAGTATTTT. Encoded protein: CASSLSGRTDTQYF.

This sequence joins TRBV6-1 and TRBJ1-6; D gene uncertain. V lost 2 bases and J 6 bases, leaving 2 bases between the germline ends. This CDR3 is built from 12 residues. Germline CDR1 is MNHNS and CDR2 is SASEGT. The CDR3 sequence: CASSESNSPLHF. CDR3 DNA: TGTGCCAGCAGTGAAAGTAATTCACCCCTCCACTTT.

The V and J genes are TRBV5-1 and TRBJ2-1, with TRBD2 identical over 9 bases. V gave up 3 bases and J gave up 0 bases; unmatched junction bases: 7. Germline assignment: CDR1 SGHRS and CDR2 YFSETQ. The CDR3 totals 17 residues. The CDR3 nucleotides are TGCGCCAGCAGCTCATTTAGCGGGGGAAGCTCCTACAATGAGCAGTTCTTC. Protein product: CASSSFSGGSSYNEQFF.

The V and J genes are TRBV6-6 and TRBJ2-1, with TRBD1 identical over 10 bases. CDR3 length equals 15 residues. Germline V gene sequence: CDR1 MNHNY, CDR2 SVGAGI (reference sequence). Unmatched junction bases numbered 4, after V lost 2 bases and J lost 6 bases. As DNA, the CDR3 is TGTGCCAGCAGTTACCGACAGGGGGCAACCAATGAGCAGTTCTTC. It encodes CASSYRQGATNEQFF.

The chain is built from TRBV29-1 and TRBJ2-6; 9 bases are a match to TRBD1. The CDR3 runs 16 residues. The V gene's germline CDR1 is SQVTM and CDR2 ANQGSEA. V was clipped by 8 bases and J by 0 bases; unmatched bases: 8. The chain's CDR3 is CSTLGTGTSGANVLTF. CDR3 nucleotide sequence: TGCAGCACCCTAGGGACAGGGACCTCTGGGGCCAACGTCCTGACTTTC.

V gene TRBV9 combines with J gene TRBJ2-2; TRBD1 agrees at 8 bases. The junction had 7 bases not matched to a gene; V was cut back by 1 base and J by 5 bases. Germline-derived CDR1 and CDR2 are SGDLS and YYNGEE. The CDR3 extends over 16 amino acids. The CDR3: CASSVSGQGRTGELFF. The CDR3 DNA is TGTGCCAGCAGCGTATCAGGACAGGGTAGAACCGGGGAGCTGTTTTTT.

CDR3 coding DNA: TGTGCCAGTAGTATCCTCGGGACAGGGAACACTGAAGCTTTCTTT. It translates to CASSILGTGNTEAFF. J is TRBJ1-1 and V is TRBV19, with 8 nucleotides matching TRBD1. Per the germline V gene, CDR1 is LNHDA and CDR2 is SQIVND (reference sequence). The ends lost 3 bases at V and 1 base at J; junction bases unmatched: 4. The CDR3 is 15 residues long.

This clone was counted between two and nine times. V and J are TRBV18 and TRBJ1-5, with 8 bases aligning to TRBD1. The CDR3 has 14 residues. V lost 3 bases, J lost 5 bases, and 3 bases stayed unmatched. CDR1 and CDR2 (germline): KGHSH, LQKENI. The chain's CDR3 is CASSPQGADQPQHF. The CDR3 DNA sequence: TGTGCCAGCTCACCCCAGGGGGCAGATCAGCCCCAGCATTTT.